Below, 16 T cell receptor beta chains from the same sample are listed, as sequenced in a study of blood T cell repertoires in COVID-19. Measured with immunoSEQ multiplex PCR; TCRdb has only the in-frame clones, and not every one. The sample has approximately 49,000 clones, 84% seen once; the top ten hold 1.5% to 2%. The sample comprised peripheral blood. These receptors were taken from a man aged 45-60 years with acute or convalescent COVID-19.

The rearrangement uses TRBV9 and TRBJ1-1, with D possibly TRBD1 on 5 matching bases. The CDR3 sequence is 17 residues long. Trimming removed 1 base at V and 5 bases at J, with 21 bases between. The germline CDR1 and CDR2 sequences are SGDLS and YYNGEE. CDR3 sequence (DNA): TGTGCCAGCAGCGTACGGGGGGAGGGCCTCGGGGTTACTGAAGCTTTCTTT. It encodes CASSVRGEGLGVTEAFF. Full variable domain (outside the CDR3, taken from reference TRBV9 and TRBJ1-1): DSGVTQTPKHLITATGQRVTLRCSPRSGDLSVYWYQQSLDQGLQFLIQYYNGEERAKGNILERFSAQQFPDLHSELNLSSLELGDSALYFCASSVRGEGLGVTEAFFGQGTRLTVV.

The chain employs TRBV11-3 and TRBJ2-1; D unclear. Trimming shortened V by 1 base and J by 5 bases, and 6 bases separated the two germline ends. CDR1 SGHNT and CDR2 YENEEA come from the germline V gene. The CDR3 consists of 13 residues. CDR3 nucleotides: TGTGCCAGCAGCTTAGTCCAGGACAATGAGCAGTTCTTC. Protein: CASSLVQDNEQFF.

The rearrangement joins TRBV7-9 to TRBJ2-5; D might be TRBD2 (6 bases). Germline lookup yields CDR1 SEHNR and CDR2 FQNEAQ (reference sequence). This CDR3 has 14 amino acids. V was clipped by 5 bases and J by 5 bases, with 15 bases between them. The CDR3 DNA follows: TGTGCCAGCAGCAACCGGGAGCGGTGGGAGACCCAGTACTTC. This translates into CASSNRERWETQYF.

The CDR3 region has the DNA TGTGCCAGCAGTTTGGGGACAGGTAGCAATCAGCCCCAGCATTTT. It codes for CASSLGTGSNQPQHF. This chain links TRBV28 with TRBJ1-5; TRBD1 agrees at 8 bases. J gave up 0 bases and V 3 bases, and 1 base lay outside the gene matches. CDR1 and CDR2 from the germline V gene are MDHEN and SYDVKM. This CDR3 spans 15 amino acids.

V usage is TRBV28 and J usage is TRBJ2-5, with a weak D call TRBD1 (6 bases). V lost 5 bases to trimming and J lost 0 bases, with 16 bases between them. The germline CDR1 and CDR2 sequences are MDHEN and SYDVKM. There are 16 residues in the CDR3. The CDR3 DNA reads TGTGCCAGCAGTCAAGCTGGGACAAGCGACCAAGAGACCCAGTACTTC. It codes for CASSQAGTSDQETQYF.

The chain has TRBV3-1 (or the pseudogene TRBV3-2) and TRBJ2-2; a possible D gene is TRBD2 (6 bases). The CDR3 is 13 amino acids. Germline CDR1 reads LGHDT; CDR2 reads YNNKEL (reference sequence). The V end was cut by 4 bases, the J end by 6 bases, with 9 bases between. The CDR3 reads CASSPWGAGELFF. The DNA of the CDR3 is TGTGCCAGCAGCCCCTGGGGGGCCGGGGAGCTGTTTTTT.

V is TRBV18 and J is TRBJ1-2; no clear D gene. The V gene lost 4 bases and the J gene lost 8 bases, with 17 bases spanning the gap. The CDR3 contains 14 residues. Germline CDR1 is KGHSH and CDR2 is LQKENI. DNA of the CDR3: TGTGCCAGCTCACTGATGTCCTTAACTATGGGCTACACCTTC. It yields the protein CASSLMSLTMGYTF.

The chain has TRBV5-1 and TRBJ1-2, with TRBD1 as a possible D gene (5 bases). Per germline, CDR1 SGHRS and CDR2 YFSETQ. Trimming shortened V by 4 bases and J by 4 bases, and 11 bases separated the two germline ends. This CDR3 region has 13 residues. As DNA, the CDR3 is TGCGCCAGCAGCCAAGACGACAGCTATGGCTACACCTTC. Its translation: CASSQDDSYGYTF.

V is TRBV30 and J is TRBJ2-7; a weak D match, TRBD2 (6 bases). Trimming took 0 bases from V and 0 from J, leaving 15 bases between them. The CDR3 loop spans 16 amino acids. CDR1 GTSNPN and CDR2 SVGIG come from the germline V gene (reference sequence). This chain's CDR3 is CAWSVRGYGRSYEQYF. The CDR3 DNA is TGTGCCTGGAGTGTACGGGGGTATGGACGCTCCTACGAGCAGTACTTC.

This chain's CDR3 is CAWSVKGRVGRYTEAFF. The CDR3 bases are TGTGCCTGGAGTGTAAAGGGTAGAGTTGGGAGGTACACTGAAGCTTTCTTT. The gene calls are TRBV30 and TRBJ1-1; no clear D. Trimming pared 0 bases from V and 3 bases from J, leaving 20 bases between. Looked up from germline, CDR1 is GTSNPN and CDR2 is SVGIG (reference sequence). This CDR3 spans 17 amino acids. Supplemented by reference TRBV30 and TRBJ1-1, the full variable domain reads SQTIHQWPATLVQPVGSPLSLECTVEGTSNPNLYWYRQAAGRGLQLLFYSVGIGQISSEVPQNLSASRPQDRQFILSSKKLLLSDSGFYLCAWSVKGRVGRYTEAFFGQGTRLTVV.

The genes are TRBV15 and TRBJ2-7, with 7 nucleotides matching TRBD2. The CDR3 contains 15 residues. With 5 bases clipped from V and 1 base from J, the junction kept 8 bases outside the gene matches. Germline CDR1 reads LNHNV; CDR2 reads YYDKDF (reference sequence). For the CDR3, the DNA is TGTGCCACCAGCTCCCCCCGCGGGGGTTCCTACGAGCAGTACTTC. It codes for CATSSPRGGSYEQYF.

This chain connects TRBV2 to TRBJ1-1; D is uncertain. The CDR3 has 12 amino acids. The germline V and J ends were trimmed by 7 bases and 0 bases, with 6 bases remaining between them. Germline CDR1 and CDR2: SNHLY and FYNNEI. The CDR3 nucleotides are TGTGCCAGCATCAGGATGAACACTGAAGCTTTCTTT. It codes for CASIRMNTEAFF.

The V call is TRBV11-3, the J call TRBJ2-7; a possible D gene is TRBD1 (6 bases). The V end lost 6 bases, the J end lost 0 bases, and 15 bases lay between the germline ends. The CDR3 spans 15 residues. Germline V gives CDR1 SGHNT, CDR2 YENEEA. DNA of the CDR3: TGTGCCAGCAGTCCCGGGACACAAAACTCCTACGAGCAGTACTTC. Encoded protein: CASSPGTQNSYEQYF.

The V gene is TRBV5-4, the J gene TRBJ1-2, with a possible D match to TRBD1 (6 bases). The CDR3 consists of 14 residues. Trimming cost V 1 base and J 3 bases, with 10 bases left between them. Looked up from germline, CDR1 is SGHNT and CDR2 is YYREEE (reference sequence). CDR3 nucleotides: TGTGCCAGCAGCTTGACAGGGAAGCACTATGGCTACACCTTC. It codes for CASSLTGKHYGYTF.

This chain links TRBV4-1 with TRBJ2-2; D perhaps matches TRBD2 (5 bases). There are 15 residues in the CDR3. The germline CDR1 and CDR2 sequences are MGHRA and YSYEKL. Trimming cost V 0 bases and J 3 bases, with 8 bases left between them. CDR3 bases: TGCGCCAGCAGCCAAGATGGGCGGGACACCGGGGAGCTGTTTTTT. Protein: CASSQDGRDTGELFF.

The V call is TRBV5-8, the J call TRBJ1-5; a weak D match, TRBD1 (6 bases). The V gene's germline CDR1 is SGHTS and CDR2 YDEGEE. The ends were cut back, 4 bases at V and 6 bases at J, with 17 bases in the middle. The CDR3 loop spans 15 amino acids. The CDR3 is CASSIGIQGSQPQHF. The DNA for the CDR3 is TGTGCCAGCAGCATTGGGATACAGGGAAGTCAGCCCCAGCATTTT.